The 22 T cell receptor beta chains below come from one sample, sequenced in a study of CD8 T cells in ankylosing spondylitis. TCRdb called the 5' RACE reads again in MiXCR, with one record for every CDR3 protein. The top ten clones hold 0.85% to 1.4% of a sample with approximately 340,000 distinct CDR3 sequences, roughly 15% of them seen once. Sequencing was carried out using blood, either unsorted or a sorted T cell fraction (not recorded which). The receptors derive from a male donor with ankylosing spondylitis or in good health (not recorded which).

The V gene is TRBV12-3 or TRBV12-4, the J gene TRBJ1-2, with D maybe TRBD1 (6 bases). The CDR3 has 15 residues. Trimming removed 6 bases from V and 0 bases from J, with 14 bases in between. The CDR3 region is CASRLSGAPNYGYTF. CDR3 nucleotide sequence: TGTGCCAGCAGACTCTCAGGGGCTCCTAACTATGGCTACACCTTC.

This clonotype was picked up a small number of times. The chain links TRBV3-1 to TRBJ2-2, with D perhaps TRBD1 (6 bases). V lost 2 bases and J 0 bases, leaving 10 bases between the germline ends. The CDR3 is made up of 16 amino acids. Germline CDR1 reads LGHDT; CDR2 reads YNNKEL (reference sequence). CDR3 coding DNA: TGTGCCAGCAGCCAATACAGGGCTCCGAACACCGGGGAGCTGTTTTTT. Protein product: CASSQYRAPNTGELFF.

This clonotype was recorded at least ten times. This chain connects TRBV20-1 to TRBJ1-5; D uncertain. This CDR3 has 13 residues. Trimming stripped 3 bases from V and 4 bases from J, with 10 bases between. Germline V gene lookup returns CDR1 DFQATT and CDR2 SNEGSKA (reference sequence). The DNA for the CDR3 is TGCAGTGCTAGCCCCCAGACAAATCAGCCCCAGCATTTT. Amino acid sequence: CSASPQTNQPQHF.

The sample holds a few counts of this clonotype. This chain joins TRBV29-1 and TRBJ2-7; D assignment may be TRBD1 or TRBD2 (5 bases each). This CDR3 region has 14 residues. V lost 5 bases and J 3 bases, leaving 17 bases between the germline ends. Germline-derived CDR1 and CDR2 are SQVTM and ANQGSEA. DNA for the CDR3: TGCAGCGTTCAGGCTCAGGGTGGGGGCTACGAGCAGTACTTC. Its protein is CSVQAQGGGYEQYF.

The chain has TRBV5-5 and TRBJ2-2; 8 positions match TRBD1. Trimming cost V 3 bases and J 7 bases; bases outside gene matches: 8. This CDR3 contains 15 residues. Germline V gene lookup returns CDR1 SGHKS and CDR2 YYEKEE (reference sequence). The CDR3 is CASSWKGQGNGELFF. Written as DNA, the CDR3 is TGTGCCAGCAGCTGGAAAGGACAGGGAAACGGGGAGCTGTTTTTT.

In this sample, this clonotype turned up a few times. The rearrangement joins TRBV9 to TRBJ2-1; no clear D. CDR1 and CDR2 (germline): SGDLS, YYNGEE. CDR3 length: 15 residues. Between the trimmed V and J ends, which lost 0 bases and 6 bases, there was a span of 13 bases. The CDR3 region has the DNA TGTGCCAGCAGCGTAGCGACCGGCGCCGGCAATGAGCAGTTCTTC. It translates to CASSVATGAGNEQFF.

V gene TRBV5-1 combines with J gene TRBJ2-3; tentative D call: TRBD2 (6 bases). The CDR3 has 15 amino acids. Trimming left V 0 bases short and J 1 base short, with 9 bases between. CDR1 is SGHRS and CDR2 is YFSETQ in the germline V gene. The CDR3 nucleotides read TGCGCCAGCAGCTTGGGGGGGACTGGCACAGATACGCAGTATTTT. This codes for CASSLGGTGTDTQYF.

This clonotype was seen a handful of times. The rearrangement links TRBV20-1 to TRBJ2-7; 8 bases are shared with TRBD1. V dropped 4 bases and J dropped 1; count of bases not matched to a gene: 3. The CDR3 spans 13 residues. CDR1 DFQATT and CDR2 SNEGSKA come from the germline V gene (reference sequence). The CDR3 is CSAIRTGSYEQYF. The CDR3 region has the DNA TGCAGTGCTATCCGGACAGGGTCCTACGAGCAGTACTTC.

This clonotype was detected only a few times. This rearrangement joins TRBV29-1 to TRBJ2-7; unclear D gene. The ends were cut back, 4 bases at V and 5 bases at J, with 12 bases in the middle. The germline V gene has CDR1 SQVTM and CDR2 ANQGSEA. The CDR3 is 12 residues long. Written as DNA, the CDR3 is TGCAGCGTTGTGAAGGGAAGCGACGAGCAGTACTTC. This codes for CSVVKGSDEQYF.

In its sample, this clonotype was seen many times. This chain links TRBV5-1 with TRBJ2-5; 12 bases are a match to TRBD2. Trimming took 1 base from V and 5 from J; bases not matched to a gene: 3. The CDR3 has 15 amino acids. Germline V lookup: CDR1 SGHRS, CDR2 YFSETQ. CDR3 sequence reads: CASSLRTSGGETQYF. The CDR3 region has the DNA TGCGCCAGCAGCTTGAGAACTAGCGGGGGGGAGACCCAGTACTTC.

The gene calls are TRBV29-1 and TRBJ1-4; 9 nucleotides match TRBD1. This CDR3 is built from 13 residues. Germline V gene data show CDR1 as SQVTM and CDR2 as ANQGSEA. Trimming at V came to 6 bases and at J to 7 bases, leaving 6 bases not matched to a gene. CDR3 bases: TGCAGCGTACAGGGGGCAATGGGTGAAAAACTGTTTTTT. Translation gives CSVQGAMGEKLFF.

The V gene is TRBV4-1, the J gene TRBJ1-4; D ambiguous. This CDR3 spans 13 amino acids. V was clipped by 0 bases and J by 10 bases, with 9 bases between them. Germline lookup yields CDR1 MGHRA and CDR2 YSYEKL. The CDR3 is CASSQDRRGKLFF. The CDR3, as DNA: TGCGCCAGCAGCCAAGATCGCCGGGGAAAACTGTTTTTT.

This chain uses TRBV5-1 with TRBJ2-7; TRBD1 is a possible D gene (6 bases). V was clipped by 4 bases and J by 5 bases, with 19 bases between them. CDR3 length: 15 amino acids. Looked up from germline, CDR1 is SGHRS and CDR2 is YFSETQ. The CDR3 reads CASSPIRTGNDEQYF. The CDR3 DNA follows: TGCGCCAGCAGCCCCATACGAACAGGGAACGACGAGCAGTACTTC.

This chain links TRBV6-1 with TRBJ2-5; D is undetermined. The CDR3 totals 14 residues. V shed 6 bases and J shed 5 bases, with 16 bases lying between them. Germline loops: CDR1 MNHNS, CDR2 SASEGT. CDR3 in amino acids: CASSEHRAYETQYF. The CDR3 DNA reads as TGTGCCAGCAGCGAACACCGGGCGTACGAGACCCAGTACTTC.

The rearrangement uses TRBV27 and TRBJ1-2, with TRBD1 as a possible D gene (5 bases). The V end was cut by 6 bases, the J end by 2 bases, with 10 bases between. The CDR3 is 13 residues long. Germline lookup yields CDR1 MNHEY and CDR2 SMNVEV (reference sequence). In DNA form, the CDR3 reads TGTGCCAGCAGGGGGACTGGGAACTATGGCTACACCTTC. This encodes CASRGTGNYGYTF.

In this sample, this clonotype turned up many times. The chain is built from TRBV9 and TRBJ1-1, with D unresolved. With 3 bases removed from V and 0 bases from J, the gap between germline ends came to 6 bases. Looked up from germline, CDR1 is SGDLS and CDR2 is YYNGEE. The CDR3 consists of 13 residues. The CDR3: CASSAGLNTEAFF. In DNA, the CDR3 is TGTGCCAGCAGCGCTGGACTGAACACTGAAGCTTTCTTT.

This clonotype has more than one count but fewer than ten. The chain employs TRBV6-1 and TRBJ1-1; D gene ambiguous. Between the trimmed V and J ends, which lost 7 bases and 3 bases, there was a span of 12 bases. Germline CDR1 reads MNHNS; CDR2 reads SASEGT. This CDR3 has 13 residues. The chain's CDR3 is CASTPTPYTEAFF. In DNA, the CDR3 is TGTGCCAGCACCCCGACACCCTACACTGAAGCTTTCTTT.

The J gene is TRBJ1-4, the V gene TRBV7-9; D may be TRBD1 (5 bases). Looked up from germline, CDR1 is SEHNR and CDR2 is FQNEAQ (reference sequence). The V and J ends lost 4 bases and 8 bases respectively, with 14 bases between them. The CDR3 has 14 residues. CDR3 sequence reads: CASSSSGGSEKLFF. As DNA, the CDR3 is TGTGCCAGCAGCTCCTCGGGGGGAAGCGAAAAACTGTTTTTT.

This clonotype appeared a few times. V is TRBV13 and J is TRBJ2-1; D call uncertain. Trimming stripped 5 bases from V and 0 bases from J, with 14 bases between. This CDR3 has 16 amino acids. Germline lookup yields CDR1 PRHDT and CDR2 FYEKMQ (reference sequence). The CDR3 DNA sequence: TGTGCCAGCAGCCGGCGGTTACCGAGCTCCTACAATGAGCAGTTCTTC. Protein: CASSRRLPSSYNEQFF.

The CDR3 nucleotides are TGCAGTGCTAGAACACCTAGCGGGATCAATCCGGGGGAGACCCAGTACTTC. Translated: CSARTPSGINPGETQYF. This chain links TRBV20-1 with TRBJ2-5; 9 bases are shared with TRBD2. CDR1 and CDR2 from the germline V gene are DFQATT and SNEGSKA (reference sequence). Trimming removed 2 bases from V and 5 bases from J; junction bases left unmatched: 15. The CDR3 length is 17 residues.

In this sample, this clonotype turned up a few times. The J gene is TRBJ1-1, the V gene TRBV2, with unresolved D. Deletions cut 5 bases from V and 1 base from J, with 5 bases between. The CDR3 is 12 amino acids. Germline loops: CDR1 SNHLY, CDR2 FYNNEI. The CDR3 reads CASSQGNTEAFF. CDR3 nucleotides: TGTGCCAGCAGTCAAGGGAACACTGAAGCTTTCTTT.

This clonotype was picked up many times. This CDR3 is CASSLSSNYGYTF. As DNA, the CDR3 is TGTGCCAGCAGTCTATCGTCTAACTATGGCTACACCTTC. The chain employs TRBV12-3 or TRBV12-4 and TRBJ1-2; D ambiguous. Trimming cost V 5 bases and J 0 bases, with 7 bases left between them. The CDR3 loop spans 13 amino acids.